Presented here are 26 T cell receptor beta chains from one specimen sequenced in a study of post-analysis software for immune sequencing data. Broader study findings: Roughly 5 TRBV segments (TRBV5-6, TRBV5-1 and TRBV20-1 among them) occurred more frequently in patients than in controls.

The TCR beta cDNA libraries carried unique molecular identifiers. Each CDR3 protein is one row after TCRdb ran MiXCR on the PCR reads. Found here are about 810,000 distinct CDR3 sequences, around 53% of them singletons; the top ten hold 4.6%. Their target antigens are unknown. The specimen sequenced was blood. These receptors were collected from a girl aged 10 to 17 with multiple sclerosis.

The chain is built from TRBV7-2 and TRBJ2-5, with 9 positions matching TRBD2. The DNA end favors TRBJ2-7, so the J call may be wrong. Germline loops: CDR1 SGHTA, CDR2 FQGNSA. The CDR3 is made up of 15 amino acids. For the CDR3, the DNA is TGTGCCAGCAGCTTCGGACTAGCGTTCAGCTACGAGCAGTACTTC. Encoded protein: CASSFGLAFSYEQYF.

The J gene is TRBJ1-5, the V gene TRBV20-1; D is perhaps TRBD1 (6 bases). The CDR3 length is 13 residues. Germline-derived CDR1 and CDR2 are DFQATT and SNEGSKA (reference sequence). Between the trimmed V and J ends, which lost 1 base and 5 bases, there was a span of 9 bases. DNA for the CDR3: TGCAGTGCTAGAGGGACAGTTGATCAGCCCCAGCATTTT. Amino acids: CSARGTVDQPQHF.

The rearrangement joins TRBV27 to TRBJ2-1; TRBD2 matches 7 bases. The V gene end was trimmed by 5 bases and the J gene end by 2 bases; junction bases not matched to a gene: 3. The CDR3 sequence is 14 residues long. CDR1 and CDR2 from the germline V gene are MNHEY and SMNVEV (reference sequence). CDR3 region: CASSLGTTYNEQFF. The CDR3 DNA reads TGTGCCAGCAGTCTCGGGACTACCTACAATGAGCAGTTCTTC.

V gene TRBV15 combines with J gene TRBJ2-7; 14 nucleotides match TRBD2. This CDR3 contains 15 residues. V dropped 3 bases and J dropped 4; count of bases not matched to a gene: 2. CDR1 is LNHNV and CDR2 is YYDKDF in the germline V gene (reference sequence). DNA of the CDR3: TGTGCCACCAGCAGGGGACTAGCGGGGGCTTACGAGCAGTACTTC. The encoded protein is CATSRGLAGAYEQYF.

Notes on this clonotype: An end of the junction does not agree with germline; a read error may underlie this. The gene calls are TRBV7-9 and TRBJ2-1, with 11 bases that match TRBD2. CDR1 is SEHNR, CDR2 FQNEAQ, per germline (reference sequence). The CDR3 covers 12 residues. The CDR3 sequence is CASSLAGGWQFF. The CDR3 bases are TGCGCCAGCAGCTTAGCGGGGGGGTGGCAGTTCTTC.

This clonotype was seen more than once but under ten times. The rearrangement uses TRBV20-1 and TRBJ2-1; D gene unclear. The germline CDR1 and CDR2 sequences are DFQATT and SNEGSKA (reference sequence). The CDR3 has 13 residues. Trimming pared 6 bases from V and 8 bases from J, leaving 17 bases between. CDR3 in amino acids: CSALVGLGDEQFF. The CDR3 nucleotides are TGCAGTGCCCTTGTCGGATTGGGCGATGAGCAGTTCTTC.

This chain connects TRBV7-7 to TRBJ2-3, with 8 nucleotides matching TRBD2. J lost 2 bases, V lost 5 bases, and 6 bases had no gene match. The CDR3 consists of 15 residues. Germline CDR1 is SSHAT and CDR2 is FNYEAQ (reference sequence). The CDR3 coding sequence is TGTGCCAGCAGCATCAAGCGGGGGACCACAGATACGCAGTATTTT. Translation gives CASSIKRGTTDTQYF.

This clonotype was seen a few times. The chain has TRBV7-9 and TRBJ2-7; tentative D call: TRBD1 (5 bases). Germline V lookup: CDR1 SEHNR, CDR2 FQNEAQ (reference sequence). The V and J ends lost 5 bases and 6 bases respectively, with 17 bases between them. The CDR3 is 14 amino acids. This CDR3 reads CASSTRTGPSEQYF. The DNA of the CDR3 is TGTGCCAGCAGCACGCGTACAGGCCCCTCCGAGCAGTACTTC.

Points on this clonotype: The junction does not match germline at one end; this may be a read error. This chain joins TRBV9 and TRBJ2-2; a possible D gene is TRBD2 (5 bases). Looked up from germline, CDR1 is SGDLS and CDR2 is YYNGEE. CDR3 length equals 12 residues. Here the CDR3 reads CASSVDTGELLF. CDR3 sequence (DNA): TGTGCCAGCAGCGTAGACACCGGGGAGCTGCTTTTT.

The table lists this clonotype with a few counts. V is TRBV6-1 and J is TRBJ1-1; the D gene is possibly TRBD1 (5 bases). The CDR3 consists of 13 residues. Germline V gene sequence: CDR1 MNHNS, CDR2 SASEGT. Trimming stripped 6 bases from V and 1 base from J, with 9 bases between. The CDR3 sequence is CASRAGTNTEAFF. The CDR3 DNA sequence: TGTGCCAGCAGGGCCGGGACGAACACTGAAGCTTTCTTT.

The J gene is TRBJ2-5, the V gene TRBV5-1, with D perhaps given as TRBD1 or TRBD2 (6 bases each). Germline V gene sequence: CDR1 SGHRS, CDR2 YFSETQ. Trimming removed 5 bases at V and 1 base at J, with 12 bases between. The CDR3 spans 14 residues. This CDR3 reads CASRLGGPQETQYF. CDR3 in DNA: TGCGCCAGCAGGCTCGGGGGCCCCCAAGAGACCCAGTACTTC.

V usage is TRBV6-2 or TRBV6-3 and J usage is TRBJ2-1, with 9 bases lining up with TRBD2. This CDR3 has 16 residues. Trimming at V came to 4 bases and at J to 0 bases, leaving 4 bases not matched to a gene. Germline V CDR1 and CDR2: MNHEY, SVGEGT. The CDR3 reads CASSWVSGSSYNEQFF. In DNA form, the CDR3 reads TGTGCCAGCAGTTGGGTTAGCGGGAGCTCCTACAATGAGCAGTTCTTC.

The CDR3 reads CSARPTGLNQPQHF. The DNA of the CDR3 is TGCAGTGCACGCCCGACAGGGCTGAATCAGCCCCAGCATTTT. The rearrangement uses TRBV20-1 and TRBJ1-5; 7 bases match TRBD1. With V trimmed by 6 bases and J by 4 bases, 9 bases remained unmatched. This CDR3 has 14 residues. Germline V gene lookup returns CDR1 DFQATT and CDR2 SNEGSKA (reference sequence).

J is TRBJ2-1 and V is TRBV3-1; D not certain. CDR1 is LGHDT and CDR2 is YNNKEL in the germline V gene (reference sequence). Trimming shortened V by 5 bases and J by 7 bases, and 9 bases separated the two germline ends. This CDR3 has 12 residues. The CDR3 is CASSFGPNEQFF. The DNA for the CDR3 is TGTGCCAGCAGCTTCGGCCCGAATGAGCAGTTCTTC.

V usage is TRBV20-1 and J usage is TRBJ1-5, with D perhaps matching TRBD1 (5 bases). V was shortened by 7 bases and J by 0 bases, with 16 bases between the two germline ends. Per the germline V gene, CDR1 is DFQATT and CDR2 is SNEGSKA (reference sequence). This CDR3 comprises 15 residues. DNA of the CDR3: TGCAGTGGCTCAGCGGGGGAATATAGCAATCAGCCCCAGCATTTT. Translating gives CSGSAGEYSNQPQHF.

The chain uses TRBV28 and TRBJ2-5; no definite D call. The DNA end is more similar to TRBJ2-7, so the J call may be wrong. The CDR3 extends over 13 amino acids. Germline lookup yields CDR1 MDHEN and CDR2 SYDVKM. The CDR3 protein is CASSYTPTYEQYF. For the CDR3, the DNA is TGTGCCAGCAGTTATACTCCTACCTACGAGCAGTACTTC.

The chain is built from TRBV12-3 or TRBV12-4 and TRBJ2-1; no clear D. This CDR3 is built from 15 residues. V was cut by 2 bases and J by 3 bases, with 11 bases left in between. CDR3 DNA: TGTGCCAGCAGTTTACCCGGCACCCTCTACAATGAGCAGTTCTTC. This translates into CASSLPGTLYNEQFF.

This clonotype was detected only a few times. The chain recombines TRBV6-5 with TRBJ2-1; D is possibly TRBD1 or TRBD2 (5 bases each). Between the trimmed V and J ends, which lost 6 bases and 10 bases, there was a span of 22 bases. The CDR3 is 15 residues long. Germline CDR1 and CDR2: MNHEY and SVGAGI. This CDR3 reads CASSPLLSPGREQFF. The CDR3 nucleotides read TGTGCCAGCAGCCCACTTCTTTCGCCGGGACGCGAGCAGTTCTTC.

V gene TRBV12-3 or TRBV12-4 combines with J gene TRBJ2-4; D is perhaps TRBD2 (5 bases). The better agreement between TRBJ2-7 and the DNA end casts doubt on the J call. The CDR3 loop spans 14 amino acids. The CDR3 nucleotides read TGTGCCAGCAGTTTAGCGGGAGCCCTCTCCGAGCAGTACTTC. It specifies CASSLAGALSEQYF.

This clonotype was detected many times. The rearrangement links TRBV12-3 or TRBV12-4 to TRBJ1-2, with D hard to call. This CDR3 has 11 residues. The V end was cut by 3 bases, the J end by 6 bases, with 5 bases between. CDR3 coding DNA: TGTGCCAGCAGTTTGAGGGATGGCTACACCTTC. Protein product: CASSLRDGYTF.

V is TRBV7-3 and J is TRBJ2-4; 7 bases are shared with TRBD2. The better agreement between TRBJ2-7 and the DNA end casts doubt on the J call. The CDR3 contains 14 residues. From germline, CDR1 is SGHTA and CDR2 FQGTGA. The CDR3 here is CASGPLGTSVEQYF. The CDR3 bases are TGTGCCAGCGGCCCACTTGGAACTAGCGTCGAGCAGTACTTC.

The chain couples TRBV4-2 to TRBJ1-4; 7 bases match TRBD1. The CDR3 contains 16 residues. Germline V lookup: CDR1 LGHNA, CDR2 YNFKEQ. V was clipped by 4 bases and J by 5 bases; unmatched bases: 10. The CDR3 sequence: CASSLQGDSKNEKLFF. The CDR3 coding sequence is TGTGCCAGCAGCCTACAAGGGGACAGCAAGAATGAAAAACTGTTTTTT.

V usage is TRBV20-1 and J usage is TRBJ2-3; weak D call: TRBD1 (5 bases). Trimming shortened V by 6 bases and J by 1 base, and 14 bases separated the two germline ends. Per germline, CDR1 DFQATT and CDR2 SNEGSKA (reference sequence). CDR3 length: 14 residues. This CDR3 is CSAARVVGTDTQYF. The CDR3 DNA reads TGCAGTGCCGCCAGGGTCGTTGGCACAGATACGCAGTATTTT.

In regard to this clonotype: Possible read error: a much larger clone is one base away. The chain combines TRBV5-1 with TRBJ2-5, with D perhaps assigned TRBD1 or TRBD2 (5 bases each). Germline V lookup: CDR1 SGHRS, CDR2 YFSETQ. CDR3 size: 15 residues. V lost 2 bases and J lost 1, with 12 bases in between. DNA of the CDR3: TGCGCCAGCAGCTTCGGGGCCTTCCCCCAAGAGACCCAGTACTTC. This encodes CASSFGAFPQETQYF. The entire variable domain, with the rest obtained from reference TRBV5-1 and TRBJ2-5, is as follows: KAGVTQTPRYLIKTRGQQVTLSCSPISGHRSVSWYQQTPGQGLQFLFEYFSETQRNKGNFPGRFSGRQFSNSRSEMNVSTLELGDSALYLCASSFGAFPQETQYFGPGTRLLVL.

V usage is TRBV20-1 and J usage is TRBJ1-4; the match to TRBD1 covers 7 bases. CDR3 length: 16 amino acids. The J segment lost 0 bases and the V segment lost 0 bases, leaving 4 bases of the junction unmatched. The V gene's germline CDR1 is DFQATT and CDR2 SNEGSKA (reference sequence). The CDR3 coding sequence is TGCAGTGCTAGAGATGGCAGGGGGACAACTAATGAAAAACTGTTTTTT. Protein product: CSARDGRGTTNEKLFF.

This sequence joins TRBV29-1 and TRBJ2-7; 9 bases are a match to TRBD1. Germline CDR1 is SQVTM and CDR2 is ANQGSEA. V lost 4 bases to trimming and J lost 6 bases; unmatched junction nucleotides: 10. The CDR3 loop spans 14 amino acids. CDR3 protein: CSVGGQGRGGEQYF. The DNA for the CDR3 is TGCAGCGTTGGGGGACAGGGAAGGGGAGGCGAGCAGTACTTC.